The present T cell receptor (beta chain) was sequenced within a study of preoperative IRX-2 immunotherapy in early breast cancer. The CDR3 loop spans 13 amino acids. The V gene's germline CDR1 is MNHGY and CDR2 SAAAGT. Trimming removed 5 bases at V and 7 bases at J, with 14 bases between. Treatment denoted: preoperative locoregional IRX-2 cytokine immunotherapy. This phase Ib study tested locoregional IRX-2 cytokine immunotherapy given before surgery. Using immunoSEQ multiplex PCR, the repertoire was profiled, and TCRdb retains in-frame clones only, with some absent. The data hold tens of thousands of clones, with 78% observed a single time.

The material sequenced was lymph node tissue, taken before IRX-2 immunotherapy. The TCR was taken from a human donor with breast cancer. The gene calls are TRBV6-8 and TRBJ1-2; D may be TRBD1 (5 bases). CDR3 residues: CASSPGPPVGYTF. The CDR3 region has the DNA TGTGCCAGCAGTCCAGGGCCCCCGGTTGGCTACACCTTC.